These 19 T cell receptor beta chains came from one sample sequenced in a study of human versus mouse CDR3 diversity and MHC coevolution. Measured with immunoSEQ multiplex PCR; TCRdb has only the in-frame clones, and not every one. The top ten clones hold approximately 20% of a sample with tens of thousands of clones, approximately 94% of them seen once. The source material was naive CD4+ T cells from blood. Regarding subset: CD45RO-negative CD62L-positive naive CD4 T cells. These receptors were taken from a person aged 60 to 70 in good health.

CDR3: CASSNRDRASYEQYF. The CDR3 nucleotides are TGTGCCAGCTCAAACCGGGACAGAGCCTCCTACGAGCAGTACTTC. This chain joins TRBV18 and TRBJ2-5, with 7 bases identical to TRBD1. The J call is doubtful: the DNA matches TRBJ2-7 better. The CDR3 is 15 residues long. The germline gives CDR1 KGHSH, CDR2 LQKENI.

V is TRBV19 and J is TRBJ2-3; TRBD2 matches at 8 bases. The CDR3 contains 18 residues. The ends lost 2 bases at V and 1 base at J; junction bases unmatched: 11. Germline V gene sequence: CDR1 LNHDA, CDR2 SQIVND (reference sequence). The CDR3 spells CASSIRALAGGGTDTQYF. The DNA for the CDR3 is TGTGCCAGTAGTATAAGGGCCCTGGCCGGGGGGGGCACAGATACGCAGTATTTT.

The chain has TRBV19 and TRBJ2-1; tentatively, D is TRBD2 (6 bases). The CDR3 loop spans 17 amino acids. From germline, CDR1 is LNHDA and CDR2 SQIVND (reference sequence). Trimming left V 3 bases short and J 6 bases short, with 21 bases between. As DNA, the CDR3 is TGTGCCAGTAGTATGCCCCCGCGGAGGGACCCCCTCAATGAGCAGTTCTTC. Translated: CASSMPPRRDPLNEQFF.

The chain carries TRBV6-6 and TRBJ2-5; 7 nucleotides match TRBD2. The CDR3 is 13 amino acids. Germline CDR1 MNHNY, CDR2 SVGAGI (reference sequence). In DNA form, the CDR3 reads TGTGCGGAAGGGCGGGGGTACCAAGAGACCCAGTACTTC. Its translation is CAEGRGYQETQYF.

The chain recombines TRBV4-1 with TRBJ1-2; 10 bases map to TRBD1. In germline, CDR1 is MGHRA, CDR2 YSYEKL. V trimming: 10 bases; J trimming: 7 bases; junction bases outside the gene matches: 12. CDR3 length: 14 residues. The CDR3 nucleotides read TGCGCCACCCAGACAGGGGGCGCGCCCGGTGGCTACACCTTC. It codes for CATQTGGAPGGYTF.

The chain combines TRBV5-6 with TRBJ2-1; no clear D. There are 15 residues in the CDR3. Trimming left V 4 bases short and J 6 bases short, with 17 bases between. CDR1 and CDR2 (germline): SGHDT, YYEEEE. Here the CDR3 DNA reads TGTGCCAGCAGCAGGATCTCTAGTGAAGGCAATGAGCAGTTCTTC. Translation: CASSRISSEGNEQFF.

The genes are TRBV4-1 and TRBJ2-1; TRBD2 aligns across 10 bases. V was clipped by 1 base and J by 4 bases; unmatched bases: 10. CDR3 size: 18 residues. Germline loops: CDR1 MGHRA, CDR2 YSYEKL. The CDR3 nucleotides are TGCGCCAGCAGCCAAGTCGGGCTAGCGGGAGATAGGTACAATGAGCAGTTCTTC. Translated: CASSQVGLAGDRYNEQFF.

This sequence joins TRBV5-1 and TRBJ2-7, with 7 bases matching TRBD1. The germline CDR1 and CDR2 sequences are SGHRS and YFSETQ. V lost 4 bases and J lost 2; bases outside the gene matches: 9. The CDR3 runs 15 residues. The CDR3 loop is CASSITGDSTYEQYF. The DNA of the CDR3 is TGCGCCAGCAGCATAACCGGGGACAGCACCTACGAGCAGTACTTC.

This clone came up a few times. The V and J genes are TRBV5-1 and TRBJ2-7, with a tentative D call TRBD2 (5 bases). Germline CDR1 and CDR2: SGHRS and YFSETQ. The CDR3 is 14 amino acids. Between the trimmed V and J ends, which lost 4 bases and 2 bases, there was a span of 13 bases. DNA of the CDR3: TGCGCCAGCAGCACCGCCTCGACTACCTACGAGCAGTACTTC. Translation: CASSTASTTYEQYF.

The sample holds one count of this clone. The V call is TRBV25-1, the J call TRBJ2-1, with D possibly TRBD1 on 6 matching bases. Per germline, CDR1 MGHDK and CDR2 SYGVNS. CDR3 length equals 14 residues. The V end lost 6 bases, the J end lost 2 bases, and 11 bases lay between the germline ends. The chain's CDR3 is CASRRTATYNEQFF. CDR3 nucleotides: TGTGCCAGCAGGAGGACAGCTACCTACAATGAGCAGTTCTTC.

This chain connects TRBV5-1 to TRBJ2-7; 12 bases line up with TRBD2. The CDR3 is 14 residues long. J gave up 4 bases and V 4 bases, and 3 bases lay outside the gene matches. Germline loops: CDR1 SGHRS, CDR2 YFSETQ. The CDR3: CASSPGTSGYEQYF. Written as DNA, the CDR3 is TGCGCCAGCAGCCCCGGGACTAGCGGGTACGAGCAGTACTTC.

The gene calls are TRBV5-6 and TRBJ2-1; a weak D match, TRBD2 (5 bases). V lost 0 bases and J 2 bases, leaving 12 bases between the germline ends. In germline, CDR1 is SGHDT, CDR2 YYEEEE. This CDR3 is built from 16 residues. The CDR3 spells CASSLVVGGPYNEQFF. The CDR3 coding sequence is TGTGCCAGCAGCTTGGTGGTTGGAGGACCCTACAATGAGCAGTTCTTC. The full variable domain, rest sourced from reference TRBV5-6 and TRBJ2-1, is DAGVTQSPTHLIKTRGQQVTLRCSPKSGHDTVSWYQQALGQGPQFIFQYYEEEERQRGNFPDRFSGHQFPNYSSELNVNALLLGDSALYLCASSLVVGGPYNEQFFGPGTRLTVL.

The V call is TRBV4-1, the J call TRBJ2-1, with TRBD2 identical over 8 bases. The V gene's germline CDR1 is MGHRA and CDR2 YSYEKL. Trimming took 0 bases from V and 13 from J; bases not matched to a gene: 5. The CDR3 covers 13 residues. DNA for the CDR3: TGCGCCAGCAGCCAAGATCCGAGCGGGAGACAGTTCTTC. This sequence encodes CASSQDPSGRQFF.

This clone has a single count. This sequence joins TRBV19 and TRBJ1-1, with TRBD1 matching over 8 bases. CDR1 is LNHDA and CDR2 is SQIVND in the germline V gene (reference sequence). J gave up 3 bases and V 5 bases, and 8 bases lay outside the gene matches. The CDR3 spans 15 residues. CDR3 sequence (DNA): TGTGCCAGTAGTCTAACAGGGGGTGGTTACACTGAAGCTTTCTTT. Protein sequence: CASSLTGGGYTEAFF.

The rearrangement joins TRBV11-1 to TRBJ2-7; 12 positions agree with TRBD2. This CDR3 contains 15 residues. After removal of 2 bases from V and 3 bases from J, the junction contained 2 bases not matched to a gene. Germline V gives CDR1 SGHAT, CDR2 FQDESV (reference sequence). CDR3 protein: CASSLLTSGSYEQYF. The DNA of the CDR3 is TGTGCCAGCAGCTTATTGACTAGCGGGAGCTACGAGCAGTACTTC. The whole variable domain, filled in from reference TRBV11-1 and TRBJ2-7, reads EAEVAQSPRYKITEKSQAVAFWCDPISGHATLYWYRQILGQGPELLVQFQDESVVDDSQLPKDRFSAERLKGVDSTLKIQPAELGDSAMYLCASSLLTSGSYEQYFGPGTRLTVT.

This clone came up once. The CDR3 loop is CASSDPERTDTQYF. DNA for the CDR3: TGTGCCAGCAGTGACCCCGAGCGCACAGATACGCAGTATTTT. This sequence joins TRBV6-4 and TRBJ2-3; no reliable D call. Trimming took off 2 bases at V and 1 base at J, with 7 bases between the two ends. Germline CDR1 reads MRHNA; CDR2 reads SNTAGT. CDR3 length: 14 residues.

This clone was picked up one time. V and J are TRBV5-5 and TRBJ2-5, with TRBD2 identical over 8 bases. Germline lookup yields CDR1 SGHKS and CDR2 YYEKEE (reference sequence). After removal of 7 bases from V and 2 bases from J, the junction contained 10 bases not matched to a gene. The CDR3 runs to 15 residues. The CDR3 coding sequence is TGTGCCAGCGTCCCCCGGGGGGGGCCACAAGAGACCCAGTACTTC. Protein sequence: CASVPRGGPQETQYF. The variable domain in full, with the rest retrieved from reference TRBV5-5 and TRBJ2-5, is DAGVTQSPTHLIKTRGQQVTLRCSPISGHKSVSWYQQVLGQGPQFIFQYYEKEERGRGNFPDRFSARQFPNYSSELNVNALLLGDSALYLCASVPRGGPQETQYFGPGTRLLVL.

The V gene is TRBV6-5, the J gene TRBJ2-5, with TRBD2 identical over 10 bases. This CDR3 has 15 amino acids. Germline V gene lookup returns CDR1 MNHEY and CDR2 SVGAGI. V dropped 6 bases and J dropped 0; count of bases not matched to a gene: 4. The CDR3 is CASRQAGGDQETQYF. The CDR3 DNA reads as TGTGCCAGCAGACAAGCGGGAGGGGACCAAGAGACCCAGTACTTC.

The rearrangement uses TRBV7-8 and TRBJ1-6; D is unclear. Germline V gene data show CDR1 as SGHVS and CDR2 as FQNEAQ. CDR3 length: 14 amino acids. V lost 1 base and J lost 10, with 11 bases in between. As DNA, the CDR3 is TGTGCCAGCAGCTTAGTTAGGGAGCGGTCACCCCTCCACTTT. This sequence encodes CASSLVRERSPLHF.